The clone carrying this TCR beta chain was observed at least ten times. Antigen unknown. The entry originates in a study of glioma-infiltrating T cells. Whole-study context: Dexamethasone exposure before glioma surgery was limited to six or fewer days. Target coverage was roughly 4.5- to 11-fold for about a million blood T cells.

Amplification of TCR alpha and beta CDR3 regions from RNA used iRepertoire nested multiplex PCR. MiXCR was run by TCRdb on the multiplex PCR reads, yielding one entry per CDR3 protein. The data show approximately 400,000 distinct CDR3 sequences, less than 50% seen once. CDR3 length equals 16 residues. V was cut by 6 bases and J by 4 bases, with 21 bases left in between. From germline, CDR1 is MNHNS and CDR2 SASEGT. Findings of the study overall: Only very few CDR3 sequences appeared in both tissue and blood. Non-neoplastic patients had below-expected tissue-blood divergence, while all gliomas exceeded expectation.

The sequenced material came from glioma tissue, nonneoplastic brain tissue, or PBMCs (not recorded which). This receptor was obtained from a human donor with low-grade glioma or glioblastoma, undergoing nonglioma brain surgery, or in good health (not recorded which). The V gene is TRBV6-1, the J gene TRBJ1-2; possible D gene TRBD1, 6 bases. The CDR3 is CASRTPGHENFYGYTF. The CDR3 DNA is TGTGCCAGCAGGACCCCGGGACATGAAAACTTCTATGGCTACACCTTC.